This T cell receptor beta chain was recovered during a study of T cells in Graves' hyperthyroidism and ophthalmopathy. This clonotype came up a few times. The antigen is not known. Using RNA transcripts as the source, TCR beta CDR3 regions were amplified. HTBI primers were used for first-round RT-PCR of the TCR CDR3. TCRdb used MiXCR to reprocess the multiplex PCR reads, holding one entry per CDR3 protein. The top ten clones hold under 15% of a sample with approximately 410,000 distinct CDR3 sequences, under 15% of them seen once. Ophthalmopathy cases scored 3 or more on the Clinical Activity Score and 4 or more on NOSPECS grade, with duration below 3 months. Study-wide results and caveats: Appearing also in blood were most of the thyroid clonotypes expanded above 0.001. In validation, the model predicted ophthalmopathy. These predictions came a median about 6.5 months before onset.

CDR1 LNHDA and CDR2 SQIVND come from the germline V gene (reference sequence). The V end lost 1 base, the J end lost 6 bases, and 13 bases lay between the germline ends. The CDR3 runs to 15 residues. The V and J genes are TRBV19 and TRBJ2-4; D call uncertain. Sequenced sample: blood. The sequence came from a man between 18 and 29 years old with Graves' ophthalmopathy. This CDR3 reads CASSIVPRLGNIQYF. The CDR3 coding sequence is TGTGCCAGTAGTATAGTCCCCCGACTGGGAAACATTCAGTACTTC.